The sequence of this TCR beta chain was determined in a study of blood T cell repertoires in COVID-19 (dated by TCRdb to 2020 to 2022). For the wider study: Samples from collaborators originated in the United States, Italy and Spain and spanned both the acute and convalescent phases of COVID-19. The material from the prospective study consisted of cDNA or gDNA derived from T cells, B-cell-depleted T cells, or PBMCs. Subjects who had been exposed to COVID-19, were actively infected with it, or had recovered from it provided the deeply sampled blood TCRbeta repertoires that made up the dataset. The repertoires were made available in a free public database intended to serve as a resource for research on the immune response to SARS-CoV-2. The samples were drawn from two sources: the first 160 participants of the ongoing ImmuneRACE study, and 1,200 or so subjects contributed by 6 global collaborators. A de-identified subject ID, COVID-19 status, age in years and sex were almost always included in the sample metadata. Where available, HLA class I and class II types were taken from metadata supplied by the sample provider and were not determined by assay-based typing. Results the study describes overall, beyond this receptor: The quantity of clinical and demographic metadata differed by source and by participant and was supplied without curation.

On this clone itself: What this receptor recognizes is not known. No base-level quality is on record; no much larger clone is a single base apart.

The trim is 4 bases for V and 2 bases for J, with a gap of 22 bases between the germline ends. CDR1 is given as LGHDT and CDR2 as YNNKEL, both from the germline V gene (reference sequence). The CDR3, from cysteine to phenylalanine, totals 18 residues. This entry keeps only the CDR3 DNA: 54 bases, framed from base 1. TCRbeta CDR3 regions were amplified from genomic DNA using the immunoSEQ Assay, a bias-controlled multiplex PCR. On the authors' methods: The number of nucleated cells in each sample was estimated by amplification of reference gene primers within the assay. Sequence reads were collapsed and filtered to measure the absolute abundance of every unique TCRbeta CDR3 rearrangement. For each sample, productive Simpson clonality was calculated as the square root of Simpson's diversity index across productive rearrangements. TCRdb stores this immuneACCESS table with in-frame sequences only. Part of the clones is absent; in the studies checked, under half of the shortfall reflects unresolved V genes, and no reason is known for the rest. That table gives V, J and clone size, and the DNA gave D and trimming. The sample includes 94,000 or so clones, with around nine tenths observed a single time. Of the sample, approximately 4.8% falls within the top ten clones.

Collaborating institutions collected whole blood in K2EDTA tubes following their own protocols. For TCRbeta analysis, collaborators shipped samples as frozen whole blood, isolated PBMCs, or DNA extracted from either of those sample types. The chain is encoded by TRBV3-1 (or the pseudogene TRBV3-2) joined to TRBJ2-3; the D segment could be TRBD1, given 5 matching bases. The source of this sequence is a woman older than 75 with active COVID-19. Specimen: peripheral blood. Here is the DNA: TGTGCCAGCAGCCGGGAAGGGGCAGGACGCCGACCCACAGATACGCAGTATTTT. This sequence encodes CASSREGAGRRPTDTQYF.